A single sample is the source of the 3 T cell receptor beta chains below, sequenced in a study of PD-L1 blockade in urothelial cancer. Time point: pretreatment peripheral blood. Sequenced by immunoSEQ multiplex PCR; TCRdb stores in-frame clones only, minus some. The table includes around 100,000 clones, about nine tenths detected once. Source: PBMCs, taken around atezolizumab (anti-PD-L1) treatment. All receptors come from a man in his 60s with urothelial cancer.

V usage is TRBV7-9 and J usage is TRBJ2-3; the match to TRBD2 covers 9 bases. The CDR3 extends over 15 amino acids. CDR1 SEHNR and CDR2 FQNEAQ come from the germline V gene (reference sequence). V shed 1 base and J 3 bases; nucleotides not matched to a gene: 2. CDR3 loop: CASSLGLAETDTQYF. CDR3 nucleotide sequence: TGTGCCAGCAGCTTAGGACTAGCGGAAACAGATACGCAGTATTTT.

The V gene is TRBV2, the J gene TRBJ2-2, with TRBD2 matching over 10 bases. The CDR3 is made up of 21 amino acids. V lost 2 bases, J lost 1 base, and 16 bases stayed unmatched. Germline CDR1 reads SNHLY; CDR2 reads FYNNEI. As DNA, the CDR3 is TGTGCCAGCAGTGAATCCCACGTGGGGCTAGCGGGAGTGGGGAACACCGGGGAGCTGTTTTTT. Its translation is CASSESHVGLAGVGNTGELFF.

The V call is TRBV2, the J call TRBJ1-1; 11 positions match TRBD1. This CDR3 has 15 residues. Germline loops: CDR1 SNHLY, CDR2 FYNNEI. J lost 4 bases, V lost 6 bases, and 7 bases had no gene match. Here the CDR3 reads CASSVGQGAGTEAFF. CDR3 in DNA: TGTGCCAGCAGCGTAGGACAGGGGGCGGGCACTGAAGCTTTCTTT.